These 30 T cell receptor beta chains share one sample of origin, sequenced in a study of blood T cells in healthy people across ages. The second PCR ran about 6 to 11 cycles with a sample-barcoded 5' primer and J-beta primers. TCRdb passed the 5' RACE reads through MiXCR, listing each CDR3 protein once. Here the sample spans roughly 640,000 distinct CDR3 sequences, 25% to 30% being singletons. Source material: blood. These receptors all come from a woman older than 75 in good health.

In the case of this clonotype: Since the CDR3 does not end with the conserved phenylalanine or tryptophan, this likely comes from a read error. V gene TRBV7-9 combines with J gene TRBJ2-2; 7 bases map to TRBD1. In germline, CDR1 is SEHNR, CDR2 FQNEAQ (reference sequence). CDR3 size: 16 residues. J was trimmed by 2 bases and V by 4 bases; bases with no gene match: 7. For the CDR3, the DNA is TGTGCCAGCAGCTCGACAGGGCCCCTCAACACCGGGGAGCTGTTTTTG. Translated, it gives CASSSTGPLNTGELFL.

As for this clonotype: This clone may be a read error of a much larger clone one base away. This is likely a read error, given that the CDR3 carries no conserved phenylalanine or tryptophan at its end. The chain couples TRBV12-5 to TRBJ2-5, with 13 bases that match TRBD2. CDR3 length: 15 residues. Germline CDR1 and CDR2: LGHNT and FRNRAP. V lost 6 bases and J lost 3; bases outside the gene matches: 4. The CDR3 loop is CASGRGTSGEETQYL. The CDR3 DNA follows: TGTGCTAGTGGCCGCGGGACTAGCGGGGAAGAGACCCAGTACTTA.

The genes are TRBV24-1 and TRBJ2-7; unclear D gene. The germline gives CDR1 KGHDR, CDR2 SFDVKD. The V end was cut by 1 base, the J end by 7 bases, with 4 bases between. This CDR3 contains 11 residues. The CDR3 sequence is CATSDLDEQYF. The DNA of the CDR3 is TGTGCCACCAGTGATTTAGATGAGCAGTACTTC.

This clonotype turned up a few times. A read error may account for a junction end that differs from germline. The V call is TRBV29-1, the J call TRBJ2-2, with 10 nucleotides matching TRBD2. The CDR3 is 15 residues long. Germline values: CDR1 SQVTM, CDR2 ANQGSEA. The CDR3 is CSAVAGGLNTGGLFF. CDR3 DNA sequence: TGCAGCGCCGTAGCGGGGGGACTGAACACCGGGGGGCTGTTTTTT.

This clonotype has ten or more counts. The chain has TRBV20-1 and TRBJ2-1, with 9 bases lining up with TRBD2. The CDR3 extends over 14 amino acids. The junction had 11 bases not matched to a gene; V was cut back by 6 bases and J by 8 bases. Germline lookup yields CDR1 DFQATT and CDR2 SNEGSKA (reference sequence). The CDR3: CSAGGGGAHDEQFF. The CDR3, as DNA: TGCAGTGCAGGGGGCGGGGGGGCCCACGATGAGCAGTTCTTC.

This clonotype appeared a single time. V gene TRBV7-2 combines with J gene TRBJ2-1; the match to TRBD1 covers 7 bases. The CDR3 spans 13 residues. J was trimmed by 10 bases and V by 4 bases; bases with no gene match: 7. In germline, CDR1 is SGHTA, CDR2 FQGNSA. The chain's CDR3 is CASSSDRAKEQFF. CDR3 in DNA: TGTGCCAGCAGCTCTGACAGGGCCAAGGAGCAGTTCTTC.

CDR3 loop: CASSRQAGQGAYEQYF. The CDR3, as DNA: TGCGCCAGCAGCCGCCAAGCGGGACAGGGGGCCTACGAGCAGTACTTC. The chain carries TRBV5-1 and TRBJ2-7; 11 nucleotides match TRBD1. Germline V gene data show CDR1 as SGHRS and CDR2 as YFSETQ. Losses at the gene ends were 4 bases for V and 2 bases for J; bases not matched to a gene: 8. The CDR3 spans 16 residues. Drawing the rest from reference TRBV5-1 and TRBJ2-7, the complete variable domain is KAGVTQTPRYLIKTRGQQVTLSCSPISGHRSVSWYQQTPGQGLQFLFEYFSETQRNKGNFPGRFSGRQFSNSRSEMNVSTLELGDSALYLCASSRQAGQGAYEQYFGPGTRLTVT.

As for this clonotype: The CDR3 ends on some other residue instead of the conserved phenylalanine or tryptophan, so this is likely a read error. CDR3 amino acids: CASSQDPGGDQPQHV. The DNA for the CDR3 is TGTGCCAGCAGCCAAGATCCAGGGGGAGATCAGCCCCAGCATGTT. J is TRBJ1-5 and V is TRBV3-1; TRBD1 matches 7 bases. The germline gives CDR1 LGHDT, CDR2 YNNKEL (reference sequence). The CDR3 is made up of 15 amino acids. Trimming at V came to 0 bases and at J to 5 bases, leaving 4 bases not matched to a gene.

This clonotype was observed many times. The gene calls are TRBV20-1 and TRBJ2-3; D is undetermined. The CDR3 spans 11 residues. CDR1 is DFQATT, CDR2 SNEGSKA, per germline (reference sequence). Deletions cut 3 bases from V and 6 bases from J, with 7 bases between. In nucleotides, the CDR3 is TGCAGTGCTAGCAGCCGGGATACGCAGTATTTT. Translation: CSASSRDTQYF.

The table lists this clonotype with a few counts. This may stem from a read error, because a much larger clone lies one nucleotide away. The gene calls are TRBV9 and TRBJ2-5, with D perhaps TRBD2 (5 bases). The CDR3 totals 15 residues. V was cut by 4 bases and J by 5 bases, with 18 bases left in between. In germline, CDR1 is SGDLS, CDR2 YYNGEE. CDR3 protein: CASSPRVAGRETQYF. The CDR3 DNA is TGTGCCAGCAGCCCCCGGGTGGCGGGTAGGGAGACCCAGTACTTC.

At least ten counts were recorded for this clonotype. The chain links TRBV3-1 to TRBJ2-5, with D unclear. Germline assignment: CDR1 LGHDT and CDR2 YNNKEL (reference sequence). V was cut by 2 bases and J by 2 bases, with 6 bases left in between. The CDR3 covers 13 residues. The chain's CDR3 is CASSQPLQETQYF. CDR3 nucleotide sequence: TGTGCCAGCAGCCAACCGTTACAAGAGACCCAGTACTTC.

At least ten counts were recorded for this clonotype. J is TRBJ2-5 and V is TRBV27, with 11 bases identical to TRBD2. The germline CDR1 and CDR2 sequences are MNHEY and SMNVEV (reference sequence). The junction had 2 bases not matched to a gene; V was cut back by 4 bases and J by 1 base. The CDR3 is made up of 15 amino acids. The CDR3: CASSSGTSGQETQYF. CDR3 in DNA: TGTGCCAGCAGTTCCGGGACTAGCGGCCAAGAGACCCAGTACTTC.

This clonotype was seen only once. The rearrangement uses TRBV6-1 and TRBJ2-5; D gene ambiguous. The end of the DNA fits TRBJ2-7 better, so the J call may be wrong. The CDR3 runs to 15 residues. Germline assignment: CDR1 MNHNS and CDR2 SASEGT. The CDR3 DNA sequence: TGTGCCAGCAATACCCCCGAAAGGGCACACTACGAGCAGTACTTC. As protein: CASNTPERAHYEQYF.

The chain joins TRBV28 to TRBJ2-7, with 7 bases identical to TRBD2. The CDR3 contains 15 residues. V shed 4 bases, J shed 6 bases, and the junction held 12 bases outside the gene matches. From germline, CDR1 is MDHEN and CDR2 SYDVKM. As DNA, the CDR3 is TGTGCCAGCAGTTCCCCGGGCGGGAGAGGGGTCGAGCAGTACTTC. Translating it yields CASSSPGGRGVEQYF. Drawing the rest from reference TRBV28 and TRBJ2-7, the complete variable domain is DVKVTQSSRYLVKRTGEKVFLECVQDMDHENMFWYRQDPGLGLRLIYFSYDVKMKEKGDIPEGYSVSREKKERFSLILESASTNQTSMYLCASSSPGGRGVEQYFGPGTRLTVT.

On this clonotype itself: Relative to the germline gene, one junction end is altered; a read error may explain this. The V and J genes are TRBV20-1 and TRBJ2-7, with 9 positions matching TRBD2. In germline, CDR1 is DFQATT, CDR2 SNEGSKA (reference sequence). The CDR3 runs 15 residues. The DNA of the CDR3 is TGCGGTGCTAGAGAGGGGGATAGCGGGGGCTACGAGGAGTACTTC. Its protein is CGAREGDSGGYEEYF.

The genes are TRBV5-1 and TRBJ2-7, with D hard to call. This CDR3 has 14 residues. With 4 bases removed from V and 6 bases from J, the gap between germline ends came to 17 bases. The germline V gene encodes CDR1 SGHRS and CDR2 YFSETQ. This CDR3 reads CASSPSSVVGEQYF. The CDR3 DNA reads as TGCGCCAGCAGCCCGTCGTCAGTAGTGGGCGAGCAGTACTTC.

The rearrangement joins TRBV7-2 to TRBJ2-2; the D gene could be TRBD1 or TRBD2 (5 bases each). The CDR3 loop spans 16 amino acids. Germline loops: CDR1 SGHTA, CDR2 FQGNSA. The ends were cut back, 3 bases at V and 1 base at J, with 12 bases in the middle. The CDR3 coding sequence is TGTGCCAGCAGCTTCCGGGACGCACTGAACACCGGGGAGCTGTTTTTT. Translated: CASSFRDALNTGELFF.

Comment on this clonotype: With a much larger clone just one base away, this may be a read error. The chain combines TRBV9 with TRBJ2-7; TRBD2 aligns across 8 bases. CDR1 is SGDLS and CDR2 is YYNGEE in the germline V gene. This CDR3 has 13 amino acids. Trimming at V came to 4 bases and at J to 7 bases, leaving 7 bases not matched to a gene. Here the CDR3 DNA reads TGTGCCAGCAGCCCGGGGGGGGGTTGGGAGCAGTACTTC. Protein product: CASSPGGGWEQYF.

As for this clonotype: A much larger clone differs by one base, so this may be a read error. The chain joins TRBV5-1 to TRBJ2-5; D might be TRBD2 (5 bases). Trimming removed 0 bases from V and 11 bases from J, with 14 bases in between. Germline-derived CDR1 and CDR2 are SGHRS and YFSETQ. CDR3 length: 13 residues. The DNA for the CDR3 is TGCGCCAGCAGCTTGGACCCCGGGAATGAGCAGTACTTC. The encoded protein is CASSLDPGNEQYF.

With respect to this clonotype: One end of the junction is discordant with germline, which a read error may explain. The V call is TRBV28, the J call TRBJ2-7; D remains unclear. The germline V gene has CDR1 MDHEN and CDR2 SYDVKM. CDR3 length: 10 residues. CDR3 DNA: TGTGCCTGCAGTGAGGACGAGCAGTACTTC. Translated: CACSEDEQYF.

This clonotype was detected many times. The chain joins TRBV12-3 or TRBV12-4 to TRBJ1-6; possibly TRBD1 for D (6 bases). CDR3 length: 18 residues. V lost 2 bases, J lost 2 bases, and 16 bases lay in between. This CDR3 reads CASSLWGVGTPYNSPLHF. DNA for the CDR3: TGTGCCAGCAGTTTATGGGGAGTGGGGACACCCTATAATTCACCCCTCCACTTT.

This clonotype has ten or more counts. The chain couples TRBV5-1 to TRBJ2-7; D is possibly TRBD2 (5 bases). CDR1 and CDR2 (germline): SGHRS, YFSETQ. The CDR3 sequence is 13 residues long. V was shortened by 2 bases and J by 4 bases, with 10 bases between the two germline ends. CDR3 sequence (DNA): TGCGCCAGCAGCTTCGGGGAGCGGTACGAGCAGTACTTC. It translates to CASSFGERYEQYF.

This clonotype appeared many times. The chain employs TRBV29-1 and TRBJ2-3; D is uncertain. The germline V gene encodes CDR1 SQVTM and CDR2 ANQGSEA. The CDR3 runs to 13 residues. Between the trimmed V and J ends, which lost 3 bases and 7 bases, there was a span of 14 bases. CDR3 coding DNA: TGCAGCGTTGAGGCGTCGGGTAGGAATACGCAGTATTTT. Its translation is CSVEASGRNTQYF.

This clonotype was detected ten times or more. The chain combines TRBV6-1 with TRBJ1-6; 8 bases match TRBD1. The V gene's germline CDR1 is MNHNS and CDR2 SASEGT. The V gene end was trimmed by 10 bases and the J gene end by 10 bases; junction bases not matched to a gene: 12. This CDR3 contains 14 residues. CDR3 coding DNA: TGTGCCACAAACCGACAGGGGAAGAACTCACCCCTCCACTTT. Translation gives CATNRQGKNSPLHF.

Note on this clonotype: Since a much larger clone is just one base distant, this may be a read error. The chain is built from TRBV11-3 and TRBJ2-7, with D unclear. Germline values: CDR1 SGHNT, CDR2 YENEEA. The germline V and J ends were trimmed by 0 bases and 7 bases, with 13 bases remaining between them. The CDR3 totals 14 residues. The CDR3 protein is CASSLEGGYNEQYF. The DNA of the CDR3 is TGTGCCAGCAGCTTAGAAGGCGGATACAATGAGCAGTACTTC.

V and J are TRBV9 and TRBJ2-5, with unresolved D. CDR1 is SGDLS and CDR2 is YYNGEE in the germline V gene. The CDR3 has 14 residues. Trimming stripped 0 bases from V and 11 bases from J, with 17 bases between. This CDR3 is CASSVGGLNNEQYF. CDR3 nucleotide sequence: TGTGCCAGCAGCGTAGGCGGCCTAAACAATGAGCAGTACTTC.

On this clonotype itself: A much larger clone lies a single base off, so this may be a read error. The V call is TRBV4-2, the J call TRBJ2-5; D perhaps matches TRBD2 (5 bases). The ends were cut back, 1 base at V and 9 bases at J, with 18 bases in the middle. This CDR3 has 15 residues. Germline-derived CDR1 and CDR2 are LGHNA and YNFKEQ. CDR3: CASSQVWAPEEAQYF. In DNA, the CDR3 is TGTGCCAGCAGCCAAGTGTGGGCCCCTGAGGAGGCCCAGTACTTC.

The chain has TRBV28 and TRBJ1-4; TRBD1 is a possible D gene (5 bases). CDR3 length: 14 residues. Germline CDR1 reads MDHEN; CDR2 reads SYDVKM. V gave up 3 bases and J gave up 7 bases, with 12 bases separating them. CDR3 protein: CASSFQGFFEKLFF. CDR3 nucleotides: TGTGCCAGCAGTTTCCAGGGATTTTTTGAAAAACTGTTTTTT.

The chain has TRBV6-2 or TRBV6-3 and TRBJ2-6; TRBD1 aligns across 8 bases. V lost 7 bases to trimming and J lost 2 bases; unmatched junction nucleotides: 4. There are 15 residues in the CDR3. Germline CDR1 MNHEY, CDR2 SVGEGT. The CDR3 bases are TGTGCCAGCAAGACAGGGGACGCTGGGGCCAACGTCCTGACTTTC. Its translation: CASKTGDAGANVLTF.

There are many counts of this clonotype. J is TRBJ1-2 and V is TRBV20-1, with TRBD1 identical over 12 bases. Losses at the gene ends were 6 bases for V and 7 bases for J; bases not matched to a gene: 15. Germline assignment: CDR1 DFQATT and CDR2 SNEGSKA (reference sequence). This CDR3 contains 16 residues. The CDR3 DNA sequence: TGCAGTGCGGGAGGTGGGGACAGGGGGCGTCACGCTGGCTACACCTTC. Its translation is CSAGGGDRGRHAGYTF.